Sequencing of this TCR beta chain was carried out in a study of CD8 T cells in ankylosing spondylitis. This clonotype was detected ten times or more. No antigen is known for it. Regarding the study as a whole: Earlier work had already found some motif variants in reactive arthritis synovial fluid and blood. Disease-linked clones bore a CD8+ phenotype, appearing relatively rarely in peripheral blood.

TCRdb independently ran MiXCR on the 5' RACE reads; one entry per CDR3 protein. The table has fewer than 35,000 distinct CDR3 sequences, more than 25% seen once. V dropped 5 bases and J dropped 7; count of bases not matched to a gene: 7. Germline V gene lookup returns CDR1 LGHNA and CDR2 YNFKEQ. This CDR3 region has 14 residues. The chain uses TRBV4-2 and TRBJ1-2; 10 positions match TRBD1. What was sequenced was synovial fluid, either unsorted or a sorted T cell fraction (not recorded which). The TCR sequence derives from a male donor with ankylosing spondylitis. CDR3 sequence: CASSTTGGAGGYTF. CDR3 DNA: TGTGCCAGCAGCACGACAGGGGGCGCAGGTGGCTACACCTTC.